The TCR beta chain under discussion was sequenced for a study of blood T cell repertoires in COVID-19. Study as a whole: There were acute and convalescent COVID-19 samples, and they came from the United States, Italy and Spain. T cells, B-cell-depleted T cells, or PBMCs supplied cDNA or gDNA.

The CDR3 runs 17 residues. Unmatched junction bases numbered 18, after V lost 6 bases and J lost 7 bases. Germline V CDR1 and CDR2: MDHEN, SYDVKM. In the original workflow: Scientists estimated how many nucleated cells there were by amplifying reference gene primers. Repertoires were generated with immunoSEQ multiplex PCR, while TCRdb's copy carries only in-frame clones and drops some. V, J and clone size were drawn from that table, and D and trimming were deduced from the DNA. The sample holds approximately 110,000 clones, more than 70% seen once. The receptor was isolated from a woman aged 70-85 years who had recovered from COVID-19. This rearrangement joins TRBV28 to TRBJ2-7; 10 bases are a match to TRBD1. The sample taken for sequencing was peripheral blood. The chain's CDR3 is CASRSVSRGQGIWEQYF. CDR3 DNA: TGTGCCAGCAGATCGGTTTCCCGGGGACAGGGGATTTGGGAGCAGTACTTC.